This TCR beta chain is drawn from a study of CD8 T cells in ankylosing spondylitis. Whole-study findings and limits: Some motif variants were previously reported in reactive arthritis synovial fluid and blood. It appeared that ankylosing spondylitis blood was characterized by a TCR beta motif of roughly 8 highly homologous variants. Disease-linked clones proved CD8+ and comparatively uncommon in peripheral blood.

This clonotype was detected only a few times. Its antigen is not identified. Each CDR3 protein gets one entry after TCRdb re-called the 5' RACE reads with MiXCR. The data contain around 430,000 distinct CDR3 sequences, roughly 18% of them seen just once; the ten biggest clones take up about 0.94%. V shed 4 bases and J shed 7 bases, with 15 bases lying between them. This CDR3 is built from 15 residues. Germline CDR1 reads SGHRS; CDR2 reads YFSETQ. Specimen: blood, either unsorted or a sorted T cell fraction (not recorded which). V gene TRBV5-1 combines with J gene TRBJ1-6, with a possible D match to TRBD1 (5 bases). The origin of this receptor is a male donor with ankylosing spondylitis. The DNA of the CDR3 is TGCGCCAGCAGCCCCGGACATACCTCGAATTCACCCCTCCACTTT. As protein: CASSPGHTSNSPLHF. Together with reference TRBV5-1 and TRBJ1-6, the CDR3 gives the full variable domain: KAGVTQTPRYLIKTRGQQVTLSCSPISGHRSVSWYQQTPGQGLQFLFEYFSETQRNKGNFPGRFSGRQFSNSRSEMNVSTLELGDSALYLCASSPGHTSNSPLHFGNGTRLTVT.